This TCR beta chain was documented in a study of blood T cell repertoires in COVID-19. Repertoires were generated with immunoSEQ multiplex PCR, while TCRdb's copy carries only in-frame clones and drops some. The sample lists about 28,000 clones, about 90% occurring once. This CDR3 comprises 15 residues. Germline V gene sequence: CDR1 SGHRS, CDR2 YFSETQ. Trimming pared 1 base from V and 3 bases from J, leaving 14 bases between. The sequence was obtained from a man in his 60s with active COVID-19. The rearrangement links TRBV5-1 to TRBJ2-7; possibly TRBD2 for D (5 bases). The sequenced material came from peripheral blood. The chain's CDR3 is CASSLLSGMDYEQYF. The CDR3 DNA reads as TGCGCCAGCAGCTTGCTTTCGGGGATGGACTACGAGCAGTACTTC.